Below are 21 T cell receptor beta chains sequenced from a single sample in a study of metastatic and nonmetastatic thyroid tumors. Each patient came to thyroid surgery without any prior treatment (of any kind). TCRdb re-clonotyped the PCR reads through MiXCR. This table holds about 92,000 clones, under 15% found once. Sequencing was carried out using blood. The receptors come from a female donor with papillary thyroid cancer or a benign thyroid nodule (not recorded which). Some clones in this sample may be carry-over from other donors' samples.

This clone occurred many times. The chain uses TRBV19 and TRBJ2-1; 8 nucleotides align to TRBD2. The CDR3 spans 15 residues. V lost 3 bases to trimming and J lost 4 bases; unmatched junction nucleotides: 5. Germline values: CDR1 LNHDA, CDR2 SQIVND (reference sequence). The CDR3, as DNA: TGTGCCAGTAGTATTAGCGGGGTCCCATACAATGAGCAGTTCTTC. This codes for CASSISGVPYNEQFF.

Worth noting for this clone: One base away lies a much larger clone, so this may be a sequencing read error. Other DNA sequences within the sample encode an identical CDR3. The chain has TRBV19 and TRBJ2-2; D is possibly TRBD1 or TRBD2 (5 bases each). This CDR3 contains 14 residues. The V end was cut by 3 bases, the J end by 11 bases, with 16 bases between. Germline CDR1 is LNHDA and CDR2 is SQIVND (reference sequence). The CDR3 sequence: CASSIQSFGGELFF. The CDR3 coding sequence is TGTGCCAGTAGTATCCAGTCATTTGGGGGTGAGCTGTTTTTT.

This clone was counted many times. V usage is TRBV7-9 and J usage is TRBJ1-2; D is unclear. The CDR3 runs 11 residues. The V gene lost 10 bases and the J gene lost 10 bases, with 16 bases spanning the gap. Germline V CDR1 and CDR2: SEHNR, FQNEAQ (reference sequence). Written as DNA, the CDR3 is TGTGCCACCAAGCTTACGAGGGACTACACCTTC. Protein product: CATKLTRDYTF.

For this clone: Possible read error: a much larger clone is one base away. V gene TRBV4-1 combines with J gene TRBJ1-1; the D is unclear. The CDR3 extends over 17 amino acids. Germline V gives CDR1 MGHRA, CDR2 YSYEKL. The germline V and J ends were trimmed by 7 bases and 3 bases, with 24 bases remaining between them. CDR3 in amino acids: CASNLFGRQNYDTEAFF. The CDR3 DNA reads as TGCGCCAGCAACCTCTTTGGCCGGCAGAATTATGACACTGAAGCTTTCTTT.

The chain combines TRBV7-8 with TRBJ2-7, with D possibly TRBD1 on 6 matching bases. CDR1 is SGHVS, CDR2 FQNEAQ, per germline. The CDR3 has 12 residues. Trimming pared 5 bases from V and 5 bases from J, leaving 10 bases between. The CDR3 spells CASSVDSHEQYF. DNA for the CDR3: TGTGCCAGCAGCGTGGACAGCCACGAGCAGTACTTC.

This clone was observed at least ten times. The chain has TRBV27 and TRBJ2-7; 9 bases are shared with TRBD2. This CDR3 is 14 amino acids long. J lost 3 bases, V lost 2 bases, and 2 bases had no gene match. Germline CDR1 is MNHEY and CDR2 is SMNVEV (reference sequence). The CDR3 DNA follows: TGTGCCAGCAGTTTACGAGCGGGGGGCTACGAGCAGTACTTC. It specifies CASSLRAGGYEQYF.

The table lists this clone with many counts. The chain's CDR3 is CASSQGSGYTF. Here the CDR3 DNA reads TGTGCCAGCAGCCAGGGTAGTGGCTACACCTTC. The chain recombines TRBV3-1 with TRBJ1-2, with D uncertain. The CDR3 totals 11 residues. Germline CDR1 and CDR2: LGHDT and YNNKEL (reference sequence). The ends were cut back, 3 bases at V and 7 bases at J, with 6 bases in the middle.

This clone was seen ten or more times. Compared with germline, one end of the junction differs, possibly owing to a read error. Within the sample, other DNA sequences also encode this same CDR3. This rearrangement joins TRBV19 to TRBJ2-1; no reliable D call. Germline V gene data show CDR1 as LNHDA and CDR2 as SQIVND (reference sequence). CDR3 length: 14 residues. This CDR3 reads CASKVLGPDNEQFF. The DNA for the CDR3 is TGTGCCAGTAAGGTTTTAGGACCCGACAATGAGCAGTTTTTC.

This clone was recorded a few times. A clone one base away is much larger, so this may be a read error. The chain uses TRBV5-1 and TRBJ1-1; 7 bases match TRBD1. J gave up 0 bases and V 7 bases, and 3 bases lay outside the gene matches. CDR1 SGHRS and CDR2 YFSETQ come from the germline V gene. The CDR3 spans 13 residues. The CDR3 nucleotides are TGCGCCAGCCTACAGGGGATGAACACTGAAGCTTTCTTT. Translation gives CASLQGMNTEAFF.

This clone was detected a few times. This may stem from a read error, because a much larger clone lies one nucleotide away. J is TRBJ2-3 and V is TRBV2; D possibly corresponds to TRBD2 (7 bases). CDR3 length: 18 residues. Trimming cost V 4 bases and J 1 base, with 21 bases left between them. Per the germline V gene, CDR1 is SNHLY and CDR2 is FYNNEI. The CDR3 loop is CASSVFVRGGPRTDTQYF. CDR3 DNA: TGTGCCAGCAGTGTCTTCGTGAGGGGGGGCCCCCGCACAGATACGCAGTATTTT.

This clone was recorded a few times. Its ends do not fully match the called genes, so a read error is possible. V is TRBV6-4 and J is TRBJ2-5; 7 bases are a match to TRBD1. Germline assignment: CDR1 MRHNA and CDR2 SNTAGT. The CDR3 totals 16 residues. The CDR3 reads CASSDSTRQGEETHYF. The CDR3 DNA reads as TGTGCCAGCAGTGACTCTACTCGACAGGGCGAAGAGACCCATTACTTC.

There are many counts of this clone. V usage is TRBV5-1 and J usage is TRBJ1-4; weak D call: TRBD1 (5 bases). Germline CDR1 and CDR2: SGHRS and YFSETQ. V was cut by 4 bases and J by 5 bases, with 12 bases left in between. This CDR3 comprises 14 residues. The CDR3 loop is CASSPEGRNEKLFF. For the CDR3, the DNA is TGCGCCAGCAGCCCAGAGGGGAGGAATGAAAAACTGTTTTTT.

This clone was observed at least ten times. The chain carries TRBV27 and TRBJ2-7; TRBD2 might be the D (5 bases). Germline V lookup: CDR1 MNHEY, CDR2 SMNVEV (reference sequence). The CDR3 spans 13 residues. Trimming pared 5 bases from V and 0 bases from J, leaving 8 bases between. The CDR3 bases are TGTGCCAGCAGTCCGGGGATCTCCTACGAGCAGTACTTC. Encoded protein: CASSPGISYEQYF.

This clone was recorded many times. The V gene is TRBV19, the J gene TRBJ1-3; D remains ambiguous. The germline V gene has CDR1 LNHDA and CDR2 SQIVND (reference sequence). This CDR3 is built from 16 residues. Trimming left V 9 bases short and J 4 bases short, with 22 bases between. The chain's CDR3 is CASPLHSGSTGNTIYF. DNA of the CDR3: TGTGCCAGCCCGCTCCACAGTGGTAGTACGGGAAACACCATATATTTT.

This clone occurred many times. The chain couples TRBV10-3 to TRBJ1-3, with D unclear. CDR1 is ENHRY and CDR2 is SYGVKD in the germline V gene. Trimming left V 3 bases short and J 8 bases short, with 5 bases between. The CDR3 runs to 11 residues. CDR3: CAISDSDTIYF. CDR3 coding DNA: TGTGCCATCAGTGATTCTGACACCATATATTTT.

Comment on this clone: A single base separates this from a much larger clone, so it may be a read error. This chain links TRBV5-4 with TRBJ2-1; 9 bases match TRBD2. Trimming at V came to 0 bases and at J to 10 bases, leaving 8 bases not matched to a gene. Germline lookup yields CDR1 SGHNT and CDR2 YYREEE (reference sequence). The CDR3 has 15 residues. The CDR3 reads CASSLELAGVREQFF. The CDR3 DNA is TGTGCCAGCAGCTTGGAGTTAGCGGGGGTGAGGGAGCAGTTCTTC.

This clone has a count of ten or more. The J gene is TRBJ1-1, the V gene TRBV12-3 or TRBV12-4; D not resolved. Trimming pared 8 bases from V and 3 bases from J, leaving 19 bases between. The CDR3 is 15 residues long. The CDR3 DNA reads TGTGCCAGCTCTTTGTTTCACCCTTGGGACACTGAAGCTTTCTTT. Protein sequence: CASSLFHPWDTEAFF.

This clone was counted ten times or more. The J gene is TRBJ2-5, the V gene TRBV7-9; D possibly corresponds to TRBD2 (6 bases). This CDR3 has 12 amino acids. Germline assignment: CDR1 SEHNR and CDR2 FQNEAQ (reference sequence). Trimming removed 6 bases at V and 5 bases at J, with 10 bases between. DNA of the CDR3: TGTGCCAGCAGTCCGGGGGTTGAGACCCAGTACTTC. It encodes CASSPGVETQYF.

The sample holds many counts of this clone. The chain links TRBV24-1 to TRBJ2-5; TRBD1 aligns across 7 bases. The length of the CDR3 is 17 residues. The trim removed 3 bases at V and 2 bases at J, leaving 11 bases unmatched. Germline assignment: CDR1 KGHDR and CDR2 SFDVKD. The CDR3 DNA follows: TGTGCCACCAGTGATCCGGGACAGCGCACAATACAAGAGACCCAGTACTTC. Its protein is CATSDPGQRTIQETQYF.

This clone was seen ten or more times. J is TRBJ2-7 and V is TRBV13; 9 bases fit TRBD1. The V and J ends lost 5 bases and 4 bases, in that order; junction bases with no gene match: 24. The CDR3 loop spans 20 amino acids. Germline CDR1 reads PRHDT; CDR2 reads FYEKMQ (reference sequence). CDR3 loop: CASSPRQGGFAKLNRYEQYF. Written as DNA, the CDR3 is TGTGCCAGCAGCCCAAGACAGGGGGGGTTCGCCAAGCTCAACCGTTACGAGCAGTACTTC.

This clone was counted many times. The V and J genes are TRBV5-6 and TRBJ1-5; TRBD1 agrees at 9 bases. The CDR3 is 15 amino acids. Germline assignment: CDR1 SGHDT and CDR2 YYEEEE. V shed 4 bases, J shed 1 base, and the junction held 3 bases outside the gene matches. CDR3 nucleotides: TGTGCCAGCAGCCCCGGGACAGGGAGCAATCAGCCCCAGCATTTT. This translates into CASSPGTGSNQPQHF. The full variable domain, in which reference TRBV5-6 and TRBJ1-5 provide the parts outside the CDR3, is DAGVTQSPTHLIKTRGQQVTLRCSPKSGHDTVSWYQQALGQGPQFIFQYYEEEERQRGNFPDRFSGHQFPNYSSELNVNALLLGDSALYLCASSPGTGSNQPQHFGDGTRLSIL.